The next 19 T cell receptor beta chains were all read from a single sample in a study of CD8+ T cells in alopecia areata. Extracted RNA was reverse transcribed, and the resulting cDNA served as sequencing template. Only in-frame clones appear in the TCRdb table, and some are missing; sequencing was by immunoSEQ multiplex PCR. The sample gives 65,000 to 90,000 clones, roughly 50% of which show up once; under 6.5% is in the top ten. The sample consisted of NKG2D-high CD8+ T cells sorted from blood. The receptors shown here come from a human donor with alopecia areata.

CDR3 residues: CASSTVGASVYQETQYF. DNA for the CDR3: TGTGCCAGCAGCACAGTTGGGGCCTCGGTGTACCAAGAGACCCAGTACTTC. The chain has TRBV7-9 and TRBJ2-5; D is possibly TRBD1 (5 bases). CDR3 size: 17 residues. Trimming took 5 bases from V and 0 from J, leaving 19 bases between them. Germline V gives CDR1 SEHNR, CDR2 FQNEAQ (reference sequence).

A few counts support this clone. V is TRBV28 and J is TRBJ2-1; D may be TRBD1 (6 bases). This CDR3 comprises 12 residues. V was pared by 6 bases and J by 5 bases, with 8 bases between. CDR1 MDHEN and CDR2 SYDVKM come from the germline V gene. Written as DNA, the CDR3 is TGTGCCAGCAGCTACAGGGACAATGAGCAGTTCTTC. Amino acids: CASSYRDNEQFF.

The chain couples TRBV27 to TRBJ2-3; 13 positions agree with TRBD2. This CDR3 spans 16 amino acids. V shed 5 bases and J 5 bases; nucleotides not matched to a gene: 7. The germline V gene encodes CDR1 MNHEY and CDR2 SMNVEV (reference sequence). Written as DNA, the CDR3 is TGTGCCAGCAGTGTTACTAGCGGGAGGGCTTTAGATACGCAGTATTTT. Protein: CASSVTSGRALDTQYF.

The genes are TRBV29-1 and TRBJ2-3; D call uncertain. The V gene's germline CDR1 is SQVTM and CDR2 ANQGSEA. This CDR3 is 13 amino acids long. The germline V and J ends were trimmed by 3 bases and 10 bases, with 17 bases remaining between them. The CDR3 DNA is TGCAGCGTTGATGGACCAACACCCTCTTCGCAGTATTTT. Translated, it gives CSVDGPTPSSQYF.

The chain recombines TRBV2 with TRBJ2-1, with 12 bases aligning to TRBD2. The CDR3 totals 16 residues. Germline V CDR1 and CDR2: SNHLY, FYNNEI. Germline trimming cut 6 bases from V and 7 bases from J; bases unmatched to any gene: 10. The CDR3 coding sequence is TGTGCCAGCAGGCTTGAAGCTAGCGGGGGGGGTAATGAGCAGTTCTTC. Residues: CASRLEASGGGNEQFF. The variable domain in full, completed from reference TRBV2 and TRBJ2-1, reads EPEVTQTPSHQVTQMGQEVILRCVPISNHLYFYWYRQILGQKVEFLVSFYNNEISEKSEIFDDQFSVERPDGSNFTLKIRSTKLEDSAMYFCASRLEASGGGNEQFFGPGTRLTVL.

The V and J genes are TRBV25-1 and TRBJ2-6; D call uncertain. Per germline, CDR1 MGHDK and CDR2 SYGVNS. V lost 5 bases and J 4 bases, leaving 3 bases between the germline ends. This CDR3 is built from 12 residues. The CDR3, as DNA: TGTGCCAGCAGTCCCGGGGCCAACGTCCTGACTTTC. Translation gives CASSPGANVLTF.

J is TRBJ2-7 and V is TRBV23-1; no reliable D call. TRBV23-1 is known as an ORF, though its function is uncertain. The V end was cut by 0 bases, the J end by 0 bases, with 9 bases between. The CDR3 sequence is 15 residues long. CDR3 nucleotides: TGCGCCAGCAGTCAATCGCGGCGGAACTCCTACGAGCAGTACTTC. Protein product: CASSQSRRNSYEQYF.

This sequence joins TRBV27 and TRBJ2-7; 7 bases align to TRBD1. J was trimmed by 3 bases and V by 5 bases; bases with no gene match: 10. CDR1 and CDR2 (germline): MNHEY, SMNVEV (reference sequence). CDR3 length equals 15 residues. In DNA, the CDR3 is TGTGCCAGCAGTCACTCCGGGACAGCGTTCTACGAGCAGTACTTC. Translation: CASSHSGTAFYEQYF.

In this sample, this clone turned up a few times. This chain joins TRBV7-9 and TRBJ2-5; perhaps TRBD2 as D (5 bases). The germline V and J ends were trimmed by 3 bases and 0 bases, with 5 bases remaining between them. This CDR3 spans 13 amino acids. CDR1 is SEHNR, CDR2 FQNEAQ, per germline (reference sequence). DNA of the CDR3: TGTGCCAGCAGCTTGAGGGACCAAGAGACCCAGTACTTC. Protein product: CASSLRDQETQYF.

This chain connects TRBV25-1 to TRBJ2-7; a weak D match, TRBD2 (6 bases). CDR3 length equals 15 residues. From germline, CDR1 is MGHDK and CDR2 SYGVNS. V was cut by 3 bases and J by 2 bases, with 14 bases left in between. CDR3 in DNA: TGTGCCAGCAGTGAGCCCAGCGGGTCGACCTACGAGCAGTACTTC. It is translated as CASSEPSGSTYEQYF.

CDR3 loop: CAWGHLNTEAFF. DNA for the CDR3: TGTGCCTGGGGACACCTGAACACTGAAGCTTTCTTT. The chain has TRBV30 and TRBJ1-1, with D tentatively TRBD1 (5 bases). The V gene's germline CDR1 is GTSNPN and CDR2 SVGIG (reference sequence). Trimming shortened V by 5 bases and J by 0 bases, and 7 bases separated the two germline ends. This CDR3 has 12 residues.

This clone was detected a few times. The rearrangement uses TRBV19 and TRBJ2-7, with D perhaps matching TRBD2 (6 bases). The CDR3 extends over 13 amino acids. V shed 9 bases and J shed 3 bases, with 15 bases lying between them. In germline, CDR1 is LNHDA, CDR2 SQIVND (reference sequence). As DNA, the CDR3 is TGTGCCAGCAATACGGGAGAGAGCTACGAGCAGTACTTC. It codes for CASNTGESYEQYF. The full variable domain, its missing parts supplied by reference TRBV19 and TRBJ2-7, is DGGITQSPKYLFRKEGQNVTLSCEQNLNHDAMYWYRQDPGQGLRLIYYSQIVNDFQKGDIAEGYSVSREKKESFPLTVTSAQKNPTAFYLCASNTGESYEQYFGPGTRLTVT.

V gene TRBV5-6 combines with J gene TRBJ2-2; D remains unclear. Germline loops: CDR1 SGHDT, CDR2 YYEEEE. Trimming removed 4 bases at V and 5 bases at J, with 6 bases between. There are 12 residues in the CDR3. The CDR3 DNA is TGTGCCAGCAGCCTCAATACCGGGGAGCTGTTTTTT. This translates into CASSLNTGELFF.

This clone was found a few times. The genes are TRBV5-4 and TRBJ1-1; D not resolved. The CDR3 sequence is 13 residues long. Looked up from germline, CDR1 is SGHNT and CDR2 is YYREEE (reference sequence). Deletions cut 4 bases from V and 0 bases from J, with 7 bases between. CDR3 in amino acids: CASSIDLNTEAFF. For the CDR3, the DNA is TGTGCCAGCAGCATCGACTTGAACACTGAAGCTTTCTTT.

This chain connects TRBV29-1 to TRBJ1-1; no clear D. The CDR3 runs 11 residues. The germline gives CDR1 SQVTM, CDR2 ANQGSEA. Trimming took off 3 bases at V and 6 bases at J, with 8 bases between the two ends. CDR3 nucleotides: TGCAGCGTTGAGGGGTCGGCTGAAGCTTTCTTT. Translation gives CSVEGSAEAFF.

V usage is TRBV6-5 and J usage is TRBJ1-3; D remains unclear. The V and J ends lost 11 bases and 4 bases respectively, with 9 bases between them. Per the germline V gene, CDR1 is MNHEY and CDR2 is SVGAGI. This CDR3 spans 11 amino acids. This CDR3 reads CAAAIGNTIYF. CDR3 DNA: TGTGCCGCAGCTATCGGAAACACCATATATTTT.

The gene calls are TRBV13 and TRBJ2-4, with D hard to call. V lost 5 bases, J lost 8 bases, and 10 bases lay in between. Looked up from germline, CDR1 is PRHDT and CDR2 is FYEKMQ (reference sequence). This CDR3 is 12 amino acids long. In nucleotides, the CDR3 is TGTGCCAGCAGCGCACCCATGGACATTCAGTACTTC. Its translation: CASSAPMDIQYF.

The chain employs TRBV4-1 and TRBJ2-5; 11 bases line up with TRBD2. CDR3 length: 14 residues. Germline trimming cut 5 bases from V and 4 bases from J; bases unmatched to any gene: 3. Germline V gives CDR1 MGHRA, CDR2 YSYEKL. CDR3 nucleotides: TGCGCCAGCAGCAAAGGACTAGCGGGAGAGACCCAGTACTTC. This codes for CASSKGLAGETQYF.

This chain's CDR3 is CAWSVDGGYNEQFF. The CDR3 DNA reads as TGTGCCTGGAGTGTAGACGGGGGCTACAATGAGCAGTTCTTC. The rearrangement joins TRBV30 to TRBJ2-1, with D maybe TRBD2 (6 bases). Germline-derived CDR1 and CDR2 are GTSNPN and SVGIG (reference sequence). Trimming took off 0 bases at V and 3 bases at J, with 9 bases between the two ends. CDR3 length: 14 amino acids.